This passage covers 13 T cell receptor beta chains from one sample sequenced in a study of radiation and T cells in renal cell carcinoma. This table comes from immunoSEQ multiplex PCR, and its TCRdb copy is limited to in-frame clones, with some not included. The sample records roughly 58,000 clones, roughly 80% being singletons. The time point is: blood 4 weeks post-SBRT, at nephrectomy. Treatment denoted: 15 Gy SBRT to primary tumor, nephrectomy 4 weeks later. Source: blood, taken from a patient whose treatment included radiotherapy and nephrectomy. The receptors stem from a man between 60 and 75 years old with renal cell carcinoma.

V is TRBV11-1 and J is TRBJ2-1; 9 bases fit TRBD1. Germline lookup yields CDR1 SGHAT and CDR2 FQDESV (reference sequence). CDR3 length: 14 residues. V gave up 5 bases and J gave up 3 bases; unmatched junction bases: 2. CDR3 nucleotide sequence: TGTGCCAGCAGCCGGACAGGGGTCTACAATGAGCAGTTCTTC. This sequence encodes CASSRTGVYNEQFF.

The chain has TRBV18 and TRBJ2-1, with 7 nucleotides matching TRBD1. The germline CDR1 and CDR2 sequences are KGHSH and LQKENI. The trim removed 4 bases at V and 7 bases at J, leaving 10 bases unmatched. CDR3 size: 15 residues. This CDR3 is CASSLTATGSNEQFF. CDR3 coding DNA: TGTGCCAGCTCACTAACCGCGACAGGGAGTAATGAGCAGTTCTTC.

The chain combines TRBV27 with TRBJ2-3, with D uncertain. This CDR3 is 15 amino acids long. With 6 bases removed from V and 0 bases from J, the gap between germline ends came to 13 bases. The V gene's germline CDR1 is MNHEY and CDR2 SMNVEV (reference sequence). As DNA, the CDR3 is TGTGCCAGCAGGGACGGATACTCTAGCACAGATACGCAGTATTTT. It codes for CASRDGYSSTDTQYF.

The chain links TRBV28 to TRBJ1-2; 9 nucleotides match TRBD1. Germline V gene data show CDR1 as MDHEN and CDR2 as SYDVKM. V trimming: 2 bases; J trimming: 5 bases; junction bases outside the gene matches: 3. The CDR3 is 14 amino acids. CDR3: CASSLPGTGYGYTF. The CDR3 DNA sequence: TGTGCCAGCAGTTTACCCGGGACAGGGTATGGCTACACCTTC.

The DNA for the CDR3 is TGTGCCAGCAGCTTCGCGGGATCTACCACCGGGGAGCTGTTTTTT. This encodes CASSFAGSTTGELFF. The rearrangement uses TRBV7-3 and TRBJ2-2; D may be TRBD2 (6 bases). CDR3 length: 15 amino acids. With 3 bases removed from V and 4 bases from J, the gap between germline ends came to 12 bases. Per germline, CDR1 SGHTA and CDR2 FQGTGA.

The V and J genes are TRBV6-1 and TRBJ1-5; D ambiguous. The CDR3 is made up of 15 amino acids. The germline V gene has CDR1 MNHNS and CDR2 SASEGT. Between the trimmed V and J ends, which lost 2 bases and 4 bases, there was a span of 12 bases. The CDR3 nucleotides are TGTGCCAGCAGTGAATTAATAGGGAGTAATCAGCCCCAGCATTTT. It translates to CASSELIGSNQPQHF.

The chain uses TRBV7-6 and TRBJ1-4; D gene uncertain. V was trimmed by 4 bases and J by 7 bases, leaving 19 bases between them. The CDR3 is made up of 16 amino acids. Germline CDR1 reads SGHVS; CDR2 reads FNYEAQ. CDR3 sequence: CASSSWEEGKTEKLFF. In nucleotides, the CDR3 is TGTGCCAGCAGCTCGTGGGAAGAGGGAAAAACTGAAAAACTGTTTTTT.

This clone was seen more than once but under ten times. This chain uses TRBV19 with TRBJ2-1, with D perhaps assigned TRBD1 or TRBD2 (5 bases each). The V gene lost 6 bases and the J gene lost 0 bases, with 12 bases spanning the gap. Germline V gene data show CDR1 as LNHDA and CDR2 as SQIVND (reference sequence). This CDR3 is 15 amino acids long. As DNA, the CDR3 is TGTGCCAGTAGGGGGGATGCTAGCTCCTACAATGAGCAGTTCTTC. Translated: CASRGDASSYNEQFF.

This clone was found a few times. The chain couples TRBV7-2 to TRBJ2-1; D is undetermined. CDR1 and CDR2 (germline): SGHTA, FQGNSA. Trimming cost V 3 bases and J 9 bases, with 9 bases left between them. This CDR3 is built from 12 residues. This CDR3 reads CASSFTAGEQFF. In DNA form, the CDR3 reads TGTGCCAGCAGCTTTACAGCTGGTGAGCAGTTCTTC.

The chain carries TRBV19 and TRBJ1-2, with a weak D call TRBD1 (6 bases). CDR1 is LNHDA, CDR2 SQIVND, per germline (reference sequence). This CDR3 has 13 residues. Deletions cut 11 bases from V and 8 bases from J, with 21 bases between. The CDR3 DNA reads as TGTGCCTGTCGAAGGAACAGGGAAAAAGGCTACACCTTC. This sequence encodes CACRRNREKGYTF.

This clone has more than one count but fewer than ten. The chain has TRBV7-9 and TRBJ1-1; no definite D call. Germline V gene sequence: CDR1 SEHNR, CDR2 FQNEAQ (reference sequence). Trimming stripped 2 bases from V and 6 bases from J, with 16 bases between. The CDR3 is 15 amino acids. CDR3 nucleotide sequence: TGTGCCAGCAGCTTATCGGGATTTGGGTTCCCTGAAGCTTTCTTT. Its protein is CASSLSGFGFPEAFF. The whole variable domain, remainder taken from reference TRBV7-9 and TRBJ1-1, is DTGVSQNPRHKITKRGQNVTFRCDPISEHNRLYWYRQTLGQGPEFLTYFQNEAQLEKSRLLSDRFSAERPKGSFSTLEIQRTEQGDSAMYLCASSLSGFGFPEAFFGQGTRLTVV.

This chain uses TRBV14 with TRBJ1-2; maybe TRBD1 (6 bases). The CDR3 consists of 14 residues. V was shortened by 7 bases and J by 7 bases, with 19 bases between the two germline ends. CDR1 and CDR2 from the germline V gene are SGHDN and FVKESK. CDR3 sequence reads: CASTRLGGASGYTF. DNA of the CDR3: TGTGCCAGCACCCGCTTAGGGGGGGCGTCTGGCTACACCTTC.

This clone was observed a handful of times. This sequence joins TRBV30 and TRBJ2-1; D gene ambiguous. The CDR3 runs to 12 residues. CDR1 and CDR2 from the germline V gene are GTSNPN and SVGIG (reference sequence). Trimming removed 0 bases at V and 8 bases at J, with 8 bases between. Here the CDR3 reads CAWSVQRHEQFF. The CDR3 DNA reads as TGTGCCTGGAGTGTCCAGCGACATGAGCAGTTCTTC.